The T cell receptor beta chain described here comes from a study of chemoradiotherapy in HPV16-positive cancers. Study outcomes and limitations: The functional HPV-specific definition rests on just a couple of HPV16-positive patients. During treatment, candidate HPV-specific clones and E7-related motifs expanded in tumor. Better recurrence-free survival went with HPV-responsive T-cell expansion in HPV16-positive patients.

On this clone itself: Its target is not known. Mismatch with germline at one junction end may stem from a read error.

The CDR3 is made up of 12 amino acids. The germline gives CDR1 SGHAT, CDR2 FQNNGV. Repertoires were sampled repeatedly during chemoradiotherapy. Clones were read by immunoSEQ multiplex PCR, and TCRdb kept only the in-frame ones, dropping some. Of approximately 5,500 clones in the sample, roughly 79% were seen once. The genes are TRBV11-2 and TRBJ2-1, with a possible D match to TRBD2 (5 bases). The clonotype comes from a human donor with HPV-associated anogenital cancer. Sequenced here: tumor tissue, sampled from a patient who underwent chemoradiotherapy. The CDR3 DNA reads as TGTGCCAGCAGCTCAGCGGCCTCAATCAGTGTCTTC. Its protein product is CASSSAASISVF.